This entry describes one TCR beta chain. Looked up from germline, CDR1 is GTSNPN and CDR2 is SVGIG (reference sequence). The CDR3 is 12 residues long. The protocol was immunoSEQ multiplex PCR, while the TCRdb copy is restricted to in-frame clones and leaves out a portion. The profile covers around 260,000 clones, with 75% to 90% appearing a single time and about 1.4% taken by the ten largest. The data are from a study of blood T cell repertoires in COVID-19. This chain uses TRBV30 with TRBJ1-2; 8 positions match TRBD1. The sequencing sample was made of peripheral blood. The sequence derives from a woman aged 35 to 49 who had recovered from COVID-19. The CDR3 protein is CLYDRGNYGYTF. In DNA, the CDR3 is TGTCTATACGACAGGGGTAACTATGGCTACACCTTC.